The 10 T cell receptor beta chains below were found in one sample sequenced in a study of T-cell memory formation after mild COVID-19. From the 5' RACE reads, TCRdb called clonotypes with MiXCR, one entry per CDR3 protein. The sample carries about 270,000 distinct CDR3 sequences, around 15% recorded once. Sequencing used PBMCs or a T cell subset sorted from them (not recorded which). These receptor sequences come from a man younger than 35 who had mild COVID-19 (a few samples of this study predate the infection). Cell type and time point are not known.

This clonotype was counted between two and nine times. V is TRBV11-2 and J is TRBJ2-5; 10 nucleotides align to TRBD2. Losses at the gene ends were 5 bases for V and 4 bases for J; bases not matched to a gene: 7. CDR3 length equals 15 residues. CDR1 and CDR2 (germline): SGHAT, FQNNGV. The CDR3 region has the DNA TGTGCCAGCAGCCAGGGAACTAGCGGGGTAGAGACCCAGTACTTC. This sequence encodes CASSQGTSGVETQYF.

Only a few counts were recorded for this clonotype. The rearrangement uses TRBV7-2 and TRBJ1-6; D not certain. This CDR3 comprises 15 residues. Between the trimmed V and J ends, which lost 5 bases and 10 bases, there was a span of 18 bases. The germline gives CDR1 SGHTA, CDR2 FQGNSA. CDR3 sequence: CASSQEGGSNSPLHF. The CDR3 region has the DNA TGTGCCAGCAGCCAAGAGGGAGGGTCGAACTCACCCCTCCACTTT.

The V gene is TRBV9, the J gene TRBJ2-7, with D hard to call. The V gene's germline CDR1 is SGDLS and CDR2 YYNGEE. Trimming removed 0 bases at V and 2 bases at J, with 9 bases between. This CDR3 has 14 residues. The CDR3 nucleotides read TGTGCCAGCAGCGTAGGTGACACTACCTACGAGCAGTACTTC. It codes for CASSVGDTTYEQYF.

The chain carries TRBV5-1 and TRBJ1-2; tentative D call: TRBD1 (5 bases). CDR3 size: 14 residues. V lost 3 bases and J 4 bases, leaving 13 bases between the germline ends. Germline V lookup: CDR1 SGHRS, CDR2 YFSETQ. CDR3 nucleotide sequence: TGCGCCAGCAGCTGGGGGGAGGGCCTCTATGGCTACACCTTC. Translating it yields CASSWGEGLYGYTF.

This clonotype has just a few counts. The rearrangement joins TRBV30 to TRBJ1-2; D ambiguous. Per the germline V gene, CDR1 is GTSNPN and CDR2 is SVGIG (reference sequence). This CDR3 has 15 residues. The V gene lost 3 bases and the J gene lost 8 bases, with 22 bases spanning the gap. DNA for the CDR3: TGTGCCTGGAGCCAAGGAGACCTCATGTATTGGGGCTACACCTTC. Translating it yields CAWSQGDLMYWGYTF.

This clonotype appeared a few times. This chain joins TRBV4-1 and TRBJ2-2; 14 nucleotides align to TRBD2. CDR1 and CDR2 from the germline V gene are MGHRA and YSYEKL. CDR3 length: 15 amino acids. The V gene end was trimmed by 4 bases and the J gene end by 6 bases; junction bases not matched to a gene: 1. The CDR3 DNA reads TGCGCCAGCAGCCTGGGACTAGCGGGGGCCGGGGAGCTGTTTTTT. Amino acid sequence: CASSLGLAGAGELFF.

This rearrangement joins TRBV21-1 to TRBJ2-2. TRBV21-1 is a known pseudogene. The CDR3 totals 13 residues. CDR3 in amino acids: CASRHENTGELFF. In DNA form, the CDR3 reads TGTGCCAGCCGACACGAGAACACCGGGGAGCTGTTTTTT.

In its sample, this clonotype was seen many times. This chain uses TRBV4-1 with TRBJ1-1, with a tentative D call TRBD1 (5 bases). V was clipped by 1 base and J by 4 bases, with 13 bases between them. The CDR3 is 15 residues long. CDR1 MGHRA and CDR2 YSYEKL come from the germline V gene. CDR3 sequence (DNA): TGCGCCAGCAGCCAAGGACAGTGGGGGAGCACTGAAGCTTTCTTT. Translated, it gives CASSQGQWGSTEAFF.

This clonotype turned up a few times. CDR3 sequence reads: CSATKTGDNQPQHF. The CDR3 coding sequence is TGCAGTGCTACTAAAACAGGGGACAATCAGCCCCAGCATTTT. The V gene is TRBV20-1, the J gene TRBJ1-5; 7 bases align to TRBD1. After removal of 4 bases from V and 3 bases from J, the junction contained 6 bases not matched to a gene. The CDR3 totals 14 residues. Germline CDR1 DFQATT, CDR2 SNEGSKA (reference sequence).

The chain has TRBV2 and TRBJ1-5; D perhaps matches TRBD1 (5 bases). V lost 4 bases and J lost 4, with 11 bases in between. This CDR3 is 14 amino acids long. Germline V gene lookup returns CDR1 SNHLY and CDR2 FYNNEI. CDR3 in DNA: TGTGCCAGCAGTGCCCAGGGACGAAATCAGCCCCAGCATTTT. Its protein is CASSAQGRNQPQHF.